The 25 T cell receptor beta chains reported below all come from one sample, sequenced in a study of identical twins. TCRdb reprocessed the 5' RACE reads with MiXCR, giving one entry per CDR3 protein. Among roughly 250,000 distinct CDR3 sequences, roughly 7.5% were seen once, and the ten largest hold 5% to 6%. These data are also associated with another study on yellow fever vaccine responses in identical twins.

Specimen: CD8+ T cells sorted from blood. The receptors here all came from a woman younger than 30 in good health.

This clonotype was seen only a few times. The genes are TRBV27 and TRBJ2-7, with 7 nucleotides matching TRBD2. Germline V lookup: CDR1 MNHEY, CDR2 SMNVEV (reference sequence). The CDR3 has 15 residues. V shed 4 bases and J 0 bases; nucleotides not matched to a gene: 6. Here the CDR3 reads CASSYQRDPSYEQYF. As DNA, the CDR3 is TGTGCCAGCAGTTACCAGCGGGACCCCTCCTACGAGCAGTACTTC.

In its sample, this clonotype was seen many times. The V call is TRBV5-1, the J call TRBJ2-1, with a weak D call TRBD2 (6 bases). This CDR3 region has 16 residues. The germline V and J ends were trimmed by 0 bases and 6 bases, with 16 bases remaining between them. Germline CDR1 reads SGHRS; CDR2 reads YFSETQ. CDR3 nucleotides: TGCGCCAGCAGCTTGGCCACTAGCCAGAGCCTCAATGAGCAGTTCTTC. Protein product: CASSLATSQSLNEQFF.

This clonotype was seen many times. This sequence joins TRBV4-1 and TRBJ2-3; possible D gene TRBD2, 9 bases. Trimming took off 5 bases at V and 4 bases at J, with 19 bases between the two ends. The CDR3 contains 16 residues. Per the germline V gene, CDR1 is MGHRA and CDR2 is YSYEKL. CDR3 nucleotides: TGCGCCAGCAGCACAGGGGGAGCGGGAGGAGCAGATACGCAGTATTTT. Translating it yields CASSTGGAGGADTQYF.

J is TRBJ2-3 and V is TRBV20-1; D is possibly TRBD2 (5 bases). The ends were cut back, 1 base at V and 3 bases at J, with 29 bases in the middle. This CDR3 region has 20 residues. The germline CDR1 and CDR2 sequences are DFQATT and SNEGSKA (reference sequence). The CDR3 bases are TGCAGTGCTAGAGCATTATCGGGTTGGACGGAGCGGAGCATAACAGATACGCAGTATTTT. It encodes CSARALSGWTERSITDTQYF.

The table lists this clonotype with a few counts. V is TRBV4-1 and J is TRBJ2-1; 13 nucleotides align to TRBD2. Germline V lookup: CDR1 MGHRA, CDR2 YSYEKL. This CDR3 region has 16 residues. Unmatched junction bases numbered 6, after V lost 0 bases and J lost 10 bases. The CDR3 sequence is CASSQEEGLAGAEQFF. The CDR3 DNA reads as TGCGCCAGCAGCCAAGAAGAAGGACTAGCGGGAGCAGAGCAGTTCTTC.

This clonotype has more than one count but fewer than ten. This chain connects TRBV9 to TRBJ2-3, with 8 bases fitting TRBD2. Germline assignment: CDR1 SGDLS and CDR2 YYNGEE. After removal of 3 bases from V and 1 base from J, the junction contained 7 bases not matched to a gene. The CDR3 extends over 16 amino acids. Here the CDR3 DNA reads TGTGCCAGCAGCGCGGATAGCGGGACGGGCACAGATACGCAGTATTTT. Its translation is CASSADSGTGTDTQYF.

In this sample, this clonotype turned up a few times. The chain combines TRBV6-6 with TRBJ1-2; D remains ambiguous. The CDR3 runs to 13 residues. Trimming pared 6 bases from V and 6 bases from J, leaving 14 bases between. Germline V gives CDR1 MNHNY, CDR2 SVGAGI (reference sequence). CDR3 sequence: CASSSLGVDGYTF. The CDR3 DNA reads TGTGCCAGCAGCTCCCTCGGGGTGGATGGCTACACCTTC.

To note about this clonotype: One base away lies a much larger clone, so this may be a sequencing read error. This chain links TRBV4-1 with TRBJ1-4; 7 nucleotides match TRBD1. Trimming took 4 bases from V and 9 from J; bases not matched to a gene: 8. Germline V CDR1 and CDR2: MGHRA, YSYEKL. The CDR3 is 14 amino acids. In DNA form, the CDR3 reads TGCGCCAGCAGCCTCCAGGGGGGTAGGCAAAAACTGTTTTTT. This codes for CASSLQGGRQKLFF.

This clonotype was seen more than once but under ten times. The chain carries TRBV2 and TRBJ1-1; D is uncertain. The germline V gene has CDR1 SNHLY and CDR2 FYNNEI. Trimming removed 4 bases from V and 0 bases from J, with 9 bases in between. This CDR3 is built from 14 residues. CDR3 coding DNA: TGTGCCAGCAGTGGCGGACGAATGAACACTGAAGCTTTCTTT. Encoded protein: CASSGGRMNTEAFF.

This clonotype has at least ten counts. The chain links TRBV4-1 to TRBJ2-1; a possible D gene is TRBD2 (6 bases). This CDR3 region has 15 residues. The V and J ends lost 1 base and 4 bases respectively, with 11 bases between them. Germline CDR1 and CDR2: MGHRA and YSYEKL. Here the CDR3 DNA reads TGCGCCAGCAGCCAAGCGGGAGAAGCATACAATGAGCAGTTCTTC. Protein sequence: CASSQAGEAYNEQFF.

The chain employs TRBV7-3 and TRBJ2-1; 7 nucleotides match TRBD1. Germline CDR1 is SGHTA and CDR2 is FQGTGA. J was trimmed by 4 bases and V by 5 bases; bases with no gene match: 5. This CDR3 comprises 14 residues. The CDR3 sequence: CASSPPGQYNEQFF. Here the CDR3 DNA reads TGTGCCAGCAGCCCACCGGGACAGTACAATGAGCAGTTCTTC.

The chain carries TRBV5-5 and TRBJ2-5, with 9 bases aligning to TRBD2. The CDR3 has 16 amino acids. V shed 4 bases, J shed 2 bases, and the junction held 9 bases outside the gene matches. CDR1 and CDR2 (germline): SGHKS, YYEKEE (reference sequence). CDR3 in amino acids: CASSLYSSGAQETQYF. The CDR3 DNA reads TGTGCCAGCAGCCTTTATTCTAGCGGGGCGCAAGAGACCCAGTACTTC.

The rearrangement links TRBV2 to TRBJ2-7; the D gene could be TRBD1 or TRBD2 (5 bases each). The CDR3 covers 13 residues. Germline V CDR1 and CDR2: SNHLY, FYNNEI. V lost 8 bases and J 3 bases, leaving 14 bases between the germline ends. CDR3 sequence: CASDGTEGYEQYV. The CDR3 DNA sequence: TGTGCCAGCGACGGGACCGAAGGCTACGAGCAGTACGTC.

V and J are TRBV7-9 and TRBJ2-7, with D perhaps TRBD1 (5 bases). The CDR3 runs to 17 residues. Germline V gene lookup returns CDR1 SEHNR and CDR2 FQNEAQ (reference sequence). Trimming took 4 bases from V and 0 from J, leaving 19 bases between them. The CDR3 reads CASSSPTSTDTSYEQYF. The CDR3 bases are TGTGCCAGCAGCTCCCCTACCAGTACGGACACCTCCTACGAGCAGTACTTC.

This chain connects TRBV3-1 to TRBJ2-7; 14 bases fit TRBD2. The CDR3 has 15 residues. Germline CDR1 is LGHDT and CDR2 is YNNKEL (reference sequence). The ends lost 5 bases at V and 4 bases at J; junction bases unmatched: 4. The CDR3 here is CASSVGTSGRYEQYF. The CDR3 DNA is TGTGCCAGCAGCGTCGGGACTAGCGGGAGATACGAGCAGTACTTC.

This clonotype has more than one count but fewer than ten. The CDR3 protein is CASSYGTGLEAFF. The CDR3, as DNA: TGTGCCAGCAGTTATGGGACAGGCTTAGAAGCTTTCTTT. This chain uses TRBV6-5 with TRBJ1-1, with TRBD1 identical over 8 bases. Germline CDR1 reads MNHEY; CDR2 reads SVGAGI. CDR3 length equals 13 residues. The V gene end was trimmed by 3 bases and the J gene end by 8 bases; junction bases not matched to a gene: 5.

This chain links TRBV20-1 with TRBJ2-1, with 11 bases fitting TRBD2. Per germline, CDR1 DFQATT and CDR2 SNEGSKA (reference sequence). The trim removed 3 bases at V and 8 bases at J, leaving 12 bases unmatched. This CDR3 has 16 amino acids. Written as DNA, the CDR3 is TGCAGTGCTAGGGGGACTAGCGGTTACCTCGAGGATGAGCAGTTCTTC. Its protein is CSARGTSGYLEDEQFF.

CDR3 in amino acids: CASSSGIAGDGDTQYF. DNA for the CDR3: TGTGCCAGCTCCTCCGGTATAGCGGGAGACGGGGATACGCAGTATTTT. The chain combines TRBV25-1 with TRBJ2-3, with 9 bases identical to TRBD2. There are 16 residues in the CDR3. Trimming cost V 8 bases and J 6 bases; bases outside gene matches: 15. CDR1 is MGHDK, CDR2 SYGVNS, per germline.

This clonotype showed up just a few times. The rearrangement joins TRBV5-1 to TRBJ2-5; no definite D call. Trimming stripped 0 bases from V and 0 bases from J, with 9 bases between. The CDR3 contains 15 residues. Germline assignment: CDR1 SGHRS and CDR2 YFSETQ. The CDR3 sequence is CASSLEAAYQETQYF. CDR3 bases: TGCGCCAGCAGCTTGGAGGCAGCTTACCAAGAGACCCAGTACTTC.

This clonotype showed up just a few times. The V gene is TRBV9, the J gene TRBJ1-2; a possible D gene is TRBD1 (5 bases). The germline V gene has CDR1 SGDLS and CDR2 YYNGEE. Trimming left V 5 bases short and J 4 bases short, with 18 bases between. The CDR3 is 15 residues long. CDR3 DNA: TGTGCCAGCAGTATGGGTGACTCAGGGACCTATGGCTACACCTTC. This translates into CASSMGDSGTYGYTF.

In this sample, this clonotype turned up a few times. The rearrangement links TRBV20-1 to TRBJ2-2; D unresolved. CDR3 length: 14 residues. V was cut by 6 bases and J by 7 bases, with 18 bases left in between. Germline lookup yields CDR1 DFQATT and CDR2 SNEGSKA (reference sequence). The CDR3 nucleotides are TGCAGTGCCCCCTTTCTGGAGCTAGGCGGGGAGCTGTTTTTT. The encoded protein is CSAPFLELGGELFF.

Concerning this clonotype itself: One end of the junction does not line up with germline, which may come from a read error. J is TRBJ2-2 and V is TRBV5-5, with D possibly being TRBD1 or TRBD2 (5 bases each). There are 14 residues in the CDR3. Germline CDR1 SGHKS, CDR2 YYEKEE (reference sequence). The CDR3 DNA reads as TGTGCCAGCAGCCTGGGACCGAACTCCGGGGAGCTGTTTTTT. Its translation: CASSLGPNSGELFF. Using reference TRBV5-5 and TRBJ2-2 for the parts outside the CDR3, the full variable domain is DAGVTQSPTHLIKTRGQQVTLRCSPISGHKSVSWYQQVLGQGPQFIFQYYEKEERGRGNFPDRFSARQFPNYSSELNVNALLLGDSALYLCASSLGPNSGELFFGEGSRLTVL.

This rearrangement joins TRBV5-6 to TRBJ2-7; no clear D. Germline CDR1 and CDR2: SGHDT and YYEEEE. Trimming stripped 0 bases from V and 6 bases from J, with 10 bases between. The CDR3 consists of 13 residues. CDR3 protein: CASSLEPNSEQYV. DNA for the CDR3: TGTGCCAGCAGCTTGGAACCAAATTCCGAGCAGTACGTC.

V and J are TRBV6-1 and TRBJ2-2, with D unresolved. The CDR3 length is 15 residues. V was cut by 2 bases and J by 1 base, with 8 bases left in between. From germline, CDR1 is MNHNS and CDR2 SASEGT. The DNA for the CDR3 is TGTGCCAGCAGTGAATCGGTTCTGAACACCGGGGAGCTGTTTTTT. This gives the protein CASSESVLNTGELFF.

This clonotype was counted only a few times. The chain recombines TRBV7-6 with TRBJ2-7; no definite D call. V lost 2 bases and J 2 bases, leaving 4 bases between the germline ends. The CDR3 covers 12 residues. The germline V gene encodes CDR1 SGHVS and CDR2 FNYEAQ. The CDR3: CASSLYPYEQYF. The CDR3 bases are TGTGCCAGCAGCTTATACCCCTACGAGCAGTACTTC.